This TCR beta chain was identified during a study of CD8 T cells in Susac syndrome. From germline, CDR1 is PRHDT and CDR2 FYEKMQ (reference sequence). V dropped 3 bases and J dropped 2 bases, with 12 bases sitting between them. The CDR3 extends over 15 amino acids. An amount of RNA that ranged from about 0.45 to 1 ug was reverse transcribed with random hexamers. In TCRdb, the immunoSEQ multiplex PCR reads were re-called with MiXCR into one record per CDR3 protein. Among approximately 300,000 distinct CDR3 sequences listed, about 82% were seen once. This sequence originates from a human donor with multiple sclerosis. This chain links TRBV13 with TRBJ2-3; D is uncertain. The material sequenced was CD8+ T cells from PBMCs. The CDR3 is CASSFGSVTTDTQYF. As DNA, the CDR3 is TGTGCCAGCAGCTTTGGCAGCGTCACCACAGATACGCAGTATTTT.